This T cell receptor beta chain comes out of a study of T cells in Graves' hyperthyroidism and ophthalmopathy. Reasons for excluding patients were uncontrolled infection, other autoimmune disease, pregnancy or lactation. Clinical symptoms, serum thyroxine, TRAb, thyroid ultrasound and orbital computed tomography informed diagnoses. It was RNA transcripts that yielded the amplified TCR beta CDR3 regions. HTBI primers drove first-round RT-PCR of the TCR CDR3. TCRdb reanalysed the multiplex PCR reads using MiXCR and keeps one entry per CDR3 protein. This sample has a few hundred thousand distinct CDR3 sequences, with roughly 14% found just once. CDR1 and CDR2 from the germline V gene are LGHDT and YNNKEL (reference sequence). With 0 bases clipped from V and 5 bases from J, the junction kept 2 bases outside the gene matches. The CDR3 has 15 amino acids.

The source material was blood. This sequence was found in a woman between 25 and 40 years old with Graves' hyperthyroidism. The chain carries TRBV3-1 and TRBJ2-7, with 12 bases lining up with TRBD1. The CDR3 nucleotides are TGTGCCAGCAGCCAAGATGGGACAGGGGGCAACGAGCAGTACTTC. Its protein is CASSQDGTGGNEQYF.